These T cell receptor beta chains were read from a single sample in a study of identical twins' blood T cells. TCRdb redid the calling of the 5' RACE reads with MiXCR, one entry per CDR3 protein. There are around 380,000 distinct CDR3 sequences in the sample; over 25% occur only once, and roughly 5.5% lies in the top ten. Material for sequencing was PBMCs. All receptors derive from a woman between 18 and 50 years old in good health. CDR3s include the opening cysteine and the closing phenylalanine or tryptophan. The D gene is left open where the match is weak. Expanded clones are given a class, and other clones once, few, many or no size at all.

DNA: TGTGCCAGCAGTGAGGTTGGGGTCACTGAAGCTTTCTTT; CDR3: CASSEVGVTEAFF; V: TRBV6-1; size: .; J: TRBJ1-1; D: .
DNA: TGTGCCAGCAGTCGCGGGATAGGGGGCAATCAGCCCCAGCATTTT; CDR3: CASSRGIGGNQPQHF; V: TRBV6-6; size: many; J: TRBJ1-5; D: .
DNA: TGTGCCAGCAGGTTTGACAGGGGTAATTCACCCCTCCACTTT; CDR3: CASRFDRGNSPLHF; V: TRBV6-1; size: .; J: TRBJ1-6; D: TRBD1
DNA: TGTGCCAGCAGTCATCCGGGACAGGGGCCCCGGGTCACTGAAGCTTTCTTT; CDR3: CASSHPGQGPRVTEAFF; V: TRBV2; size: few; J: TRBJ1-1; D: TRBD1
DNA: TGTGCCAGCAGCTTCGTTAGAGCGAGATCCTACGAGCAGTACTTC; CDR3: CASSFVRARSYEQYF; V: TRBV7-2; size: few; J: TRBJ2-7; D: .
DNA: TGCAGTACTAGCAACACGGGGGATCTCTATGGCTACACCTTC; CDR3: CSTSNTGDLYGYTF; V: TRBV20-1; size: .; J: TRBJ1-2; D: .
DNA: TGTGCCAGCAGGTTAGGGGTTGGAAATTCACCCCTCCACTTT; CDR3: CASRLGVGNSPLHF; V: TRBV9; size: many; J: TRBJ1-6; D: .
DNA: TGTGCCAGCAGTTATCGAGGACAGGGGGGAAACACCATATATTTT; CDR3: CASSYRGQGGNTIYF; V: TRBV12-3/TRBV12-4; size: .; J: TRBJ1-3; D: TRBD1
DNA: TGTGCCAGCAGCTGGGCATGGACGGCCTCCTACAATGAGCAGTTCTTC; CDR3: CASSWAWTASYNEQFF; V: TRBV5-5; size: few; J: TRBJ2-1; D: .
DNA: TGTGCCAGCAGCTCACAGGGGCCGAGATTTAATTCACCCCTCCACTTT; CDR3: CASSSQGPRFNSPLHF; V: TRBV11-3; size: .; J: TRBJ1-6; D: TRBD1
DNA: TGCAGTGCTAGAGAAGCAATGAGGGCTTTCTTT; CDR3: CSAREAMRAFF; V: TRBV20-1; size: .; J: TRBJ1-1; D: .
DNA: TGCAGCGTTGAATGGGTCTCGCCCTATGAGCAGTTCTTC; CDR3: CSVEWVSPYEQFF; V: TRBV29-1; size: .; J: TRBJ2-1; D: .
DNA: TGTGCCAGCAGTTTATCCTATAGCAATCAGCCCCAGCATTTT; CDR3: CASSLSYSNQPQHF; V: TRBV27; size: .; J: TRBJ1-5; D: .
DNA: TGCGCCAGCAGCTTGCGACCCGACAGGCCTGGAGCTTTCTTT; CDR3: CASSLRPDRPGAFF; V: TRBV5-1; size: many; J: TRBJ1-1; D: .
DNA: TGTGCCATCAGAACGACAGATACCATGAACACTGAAGCTTTCTTT; CDR3: CAIRTTDTMNTEAFF; V: TRBV10-3; size: .; J: TRBJ1-1; D: .
DNA: TGTGCCAGCAGCCCCTTCGACAGGGACACTGAAGCTTTCTTT; CDR3: CASSPFDRDTEAFF; V: TRBV3-1; size: few; J: TRBJ1-1; D: TRBD1
DNA: TGCAGCGGCGGCCAAATAGGTACGGGCACTGAAGCTTTCTTT; CDR3: CSGGQIGTGTEAFF; V: TRBV29-1; size: many; J: TRBJ1-1; D: .
DNA: TGTGCCAGCAGCTTTAACAGGGGTTCCGAGCAGTACTTC; CDR3: CASSFNRGSEQYF; V: TRBV5-4; size: .; J: TRBJ2-7; D: TRBD1
DNA: TGTGCCAGCAGTTTACTAGCGCCCGCGAACACCGGGGAGCTGTTTTTT; CDR3: CASSLLAPANTGELFF; V: TRBV6-2/TRBV6-3; size: .; J: TRBJ2-2; D: TRBD2
DNA: TGCAGTTATCAAAGTGGGGCAGATACGCAGTATTTT; CDR3: CSYQSGADTQYF; V: TRBV29-1; size: few; J: TRBJ2-3; D: .
DNA: TGTGCCAGCAGTTACGGCCTTGCCTACGAGCAGTACTTC; CDR3: CASSYGLAYEQYF; V: TRBV12-3/TRBV12-4; size: .; J: TRBJ2-7; D: .
DNA: TGTGCCAGCAGCTTAGATCCCCACACAGATACGCAGTATTTT; CDR3: CASSLDPHTDTQYF; V: TRBV11-2; size: few; J: TRBJ2-3; D: .
DNA: TGTGCCAGCAGTGCTACGGGGAACACCGGGGGGCTGTTTTTT; CDR3: CASSATGNTGGLFF; V: TRBV6-4; size: .; J: TRBJ2-2; D: .
DNA: TGTGCCAGCAGTTTTGGTGGGGAAACTGAAGCTTTCTTT; CDR3: CASSFGGETEAFF; V: TRBV12-3/TRBV12-4; size: few; J: TRBJ1-1; D: .
DNA: TGTGCCAGCAGCTTAGAGAGGGTATCCAACACAGATACGCAGTATTTT; CDR3: CASSLERVSNTDTQYF; V: TRBV11-2; size: few; J: TRBJ2-3; D: .
DNA: TGTGCCAGCAGCCAGTTGGGACCAGATACGCAGTATTTT; CDR3: CASSQLGPDTQYF; V: TRBV3-1; size: .; J: TRBJ2-3; D: .
DNA: TGCAGCTTTGAATTGGGGCGAGGTGAAGCTTTCTTT; CDR3: CSFELGRGEAFF; V: TRBV29-1; size: .; J: TRBJ1-1; D: .
DNA: TGCAGTGCTAGGCCGTCCCGGGACACCTTCAATCAGCCCCAGCATTTT; CDR3: CSARPSRDTFNQPQHF; V: TRBV20-1; size: many; J: TRBJ1-5; D: .
DNA: TGTGCCAGCAGGTCGTCAGCGGGGGGTTACAATGAGCAGTTCTTC; CDR3: CASRSSAGGYNEQFF; V: TRBV11-2; size: few; J: TRBJ2-1; D: TRBD2
DNA: TGCAGTGCTAGAGACCAGGGACAGGGGGCGCGGGCTTTCTTT; CDR3: CSARDQGQGARAFF; V: TRBV20-1; size: .; J: TRBJ1-1; D: TRBD1
DNA: TGTGCCACCACGGACAGGTCCTACGAGCAGTACTTC; CDR3: CATTDRSYEQYF; V: TRBV28; size: many; J: TRBJ2-7; D: TRBD1
DNA: TGCAGCGTTGAATTTACAGGAGAGACCCAGTACTTC; CDR3: CSVEFTGETQYF; V: TRBV29-1; size: .; J: TRBJ2-5; D: .
DNA: TGTGCCAGCGGGACACGACTAGCGGGAGTTTCCTACGGGCAGTACTTC; CDR3: CASGTRLAGVSYGQYF; V: TRBV6-1; size: .; J: TRBJ2-7; D: TRBD2
DNA: TGTGCCATCACACCCGTTTTGAACACTGAAGCTTTCTTT; CDR3: CAITPVLNTEAFF; V: TRBV10-3; size: .; J: TRBJ1-1; D: .
DNA: TGTGCCAGCAGTTACAGAGAGCTCGGCTCTGGAAACACCATATATTTT; CDR3: CASSYRELGSGNTIYF; V: TRBV6-5; size: few; J: TRBJ1-3; D: .
DNA: TGTGCCAGCACCCGGGGGCAGTTGAACACTGAAGCTTTCTTT; CDR3: CASTRGQLNTEAFF; V: TRBV6-1; size: .; J: TRBJ1-1; D: .
DNA: TGTGCCAGCAGCCAACAGGCTTCGGATACGCAGTATTTT; CDR3: CASSQQASDTQYF; V: TRBV3-1; size: .; J: TRBJ2-3; D: .
DNA: TGCAGTGCTCCAACCGTTTTCGGGGGCTACACCTTC; CDR3: CSAPTVFGGYTF; V: TRBV20-1; size: few; J: TRBJ1-2; D: .
DNA: TGTGCCAGCAGAAGACAGGGCGGTCAGCCCCAGCATTTT; CDR3: CASRRQGGQPQHF; V: TRBV2; size: few; J: TRBJ1-5; D: TRBD1
DNA: TGTGCCAGCAGTTACTCGGGCGGGAGGGTCTACAATGAGCAGTTCTTC; CDR3: CASSYSGGRVYNEQFF; V: TRBV6-5; size: .; J: TRBJ2-1; D: TRBD2
DNA: TGTGCCAGCAGTCCGGACCTTCATAGCAATCAGCCCCAGCATTTT; CDR3: CASSPDLHSNQPQHF; V: TRBV6-5; size: once; J: TRBJ1-5; D: .
DNA: TGTGCCAGCAGTGAACATGGAGGGGTTGGAAACACCATATATTTT; CDR3: CASSEHGGVGNTIYF; V: TRBV2; size: few; J: TRBJ1-3; D: .
DNA: TGTGCCAGCAGCTTATCAGGGGCCTCTGGAAACACCATATATTTT; CDR3: CASSLSGASGNTIYF; V: TRBV7-9; size: few; J: TRBJ1-3; D: .
DNA: TGCAGTGCTAGGGCAGCGAGGCTAGGCGGGTACACCGGGGAGCTGTTTTTT; CDR3: CSARAARLGGYTGELFF; V: TRBV20-1; size: .; J: TRBJ2-2; D: .
DNA: TGTGCCAGCGCTTCGGGACTAGCGGGAGTGTTTAGCTACAATGAGCAGTTCTTC; CDR3: CASASGLAGVFSYNEQFF; V: TRBV2; size: .; J: TRBJ2-1; D: TRBD2
DNA: TGTGCCAGCATGCGGACAGGCGAAAAACTGTTTTTT; CDR3: CASMRTGEKLFF; V: TRBV7-8; size: .; J: TRBJ1-4; D: TRBD1
DNA: TGTGCCGTCAGCTTAACCTACGAGCAGTACTTC; CDR3: CAVSLTYEQYF; V: TRBV2; size: .; J: TRBJ2-7; D: .
DNA: TGTGCCAGCAGCGGTATCAGCGTTTACGAGCAGTACTTC; CDR3: CASSGISVYEQYF; V: TRBV5-6; size: .; J: TRBJ2-7; D: .